This T cell receptor beta chain is drawn from a study of tumor-infiltrating lymphocytes in localized non-small cell lung cancer. The assay was immunoSEQ multiplex PCR, and TCRdb's table has in-frame clones only and misses some. The sample contains some 8,000 clones, 79% of which appear only once. Overall study results and limits: Tumors had more T cell infiltration than uninvolved lung, per TCRbeta sequencing and CD3 counts.

This CDR3 region has 15 residues. The germline V gene encodes CDR1 SGHTA and CDR2 FQGNSA. A remark on this clone: Antigen specificity is unknown. Germline and junction disagree at one end, which may indicate a read error.

The chain carries TRBV7-2 and TRBJ1-2; 8 nucleotides match TRBD1. This sequence originates from a human donor with non-small cell lung cancer. The sequenced material came from uninvolved lung tissue not adjacent to the tumor. CDR3 bases: TGTGCCAGCAGCTTAGGGGACAGGCCTAATTATGGCTACACCTTC. It translates to CASSLGDRPNYGYTF.